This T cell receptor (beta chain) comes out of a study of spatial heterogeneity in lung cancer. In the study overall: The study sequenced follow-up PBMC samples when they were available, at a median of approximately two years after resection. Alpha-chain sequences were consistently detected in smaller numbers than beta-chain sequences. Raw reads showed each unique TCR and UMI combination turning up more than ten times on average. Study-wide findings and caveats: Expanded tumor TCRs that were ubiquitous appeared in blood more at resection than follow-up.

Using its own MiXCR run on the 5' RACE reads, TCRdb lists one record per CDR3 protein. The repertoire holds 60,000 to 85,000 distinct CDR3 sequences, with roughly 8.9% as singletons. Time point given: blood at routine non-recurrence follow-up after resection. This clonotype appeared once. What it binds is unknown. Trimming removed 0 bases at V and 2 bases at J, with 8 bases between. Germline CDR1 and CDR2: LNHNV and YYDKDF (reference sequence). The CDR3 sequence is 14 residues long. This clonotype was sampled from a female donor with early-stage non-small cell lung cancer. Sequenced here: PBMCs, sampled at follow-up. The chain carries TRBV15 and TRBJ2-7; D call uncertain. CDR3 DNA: TGTGCCACCAGCAGAGATTTTGCCGCCTACGAGCAGTACTTC. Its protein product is CATSRDFAAYEQYF. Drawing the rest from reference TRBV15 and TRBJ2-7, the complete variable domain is DAMVIQNPRYQVTQFGKPVTLSCSQTLNHNVMYWYQQKSSQAPKLLFHYYDKDFNNEADTPDNFQSRRPNTSFCFLDIRSPGLGDTAMYLCATSRDFAAYEQYFGPGTRLTVT.